This T cell receptor (beta chain) was observed in a study of PD-1 blockade in mismatch repair-deficient tumors (dated by TCRdb to 2017 to 2019). A note on the overall study: Between late 2013 and 2016, the trial enrolled approximately 86 consecutive patients with more than nine types of mismatch repair-deficient cancer, all of whom had received prior treatment and were progressing. Tumor-associated T cell clones in the peripheral blood of patients responding to PD-1 blockade were tracked using deep sequencing of TCR CDR3 regions. Overall results and qualifications from the work: Rapid expansion after pembrolizumab followed by contraction, generally before radiologic responses, was shown by tumor-resident clones, which were often undetectable in blood before treatment.

The method behind the library was the immunoSEQ multiplex PCR assay. Drawn from immuneACCESS, this table holds only the in-frame rearrangements with V and J called that TCRdb kept. Clones are partly lost; checked studies trace under half to an unresolved V gene and leave the rest unexplained. The sample table contains roughly 120,000 clones; only one count was recorded for 70% to 80% of them. Of the sample, 4% to 6% is held by the ten largest clones. The V and J ends are trimmed by 3 bases and 1 base, leaving 3 bases between them. The CDR3 contains 13 residues, cysteine and phenylalanine counted. The sequence is cut down to CDR3 DNA, 39 bases in frame from base 1. Per the germline V gene, SNHLY is the CDR1 and FYNNEI is the CDR2. This clone has only a few counts. Its antigen target is currently unknown. Per-base quality was not reported, and no clone a single base away is much larger than it. The identical CDR3 is also encoded by other nucleotide sequences in the sample.

Mismatch repair deficiency was established in every enrolled patient by polymerase chain reaction or immunohistochemistry. A few patients who responded to pembrolizumab therapy underwent TCR sequencing. The phase II trial prospectively evaluated PD-1 blockade with pembrolizumab in advanced mismatch repair-deficient cancers, independent of tissue of origin. Serial peripheral blood T cell samples were collected before and at multiple times after starting PD-1 blockade. Blood sampling time points were reported as weeks after the first dose of pembrolizumab. The input for sequencing was peripheral blood, taken about 60 weeks after starting pembrolizumab. The chain employs TRBV2 and TRBJ2-2, with an unclear D gene assignment. The source is an adult with mismatch repair-deficient cancer. CDR3 region: CASSDKNTGELFF. The DNA sequence follows: TGTGCCAGCAGTGATAAGAACACCGGGGAGCTGTTTTTT.